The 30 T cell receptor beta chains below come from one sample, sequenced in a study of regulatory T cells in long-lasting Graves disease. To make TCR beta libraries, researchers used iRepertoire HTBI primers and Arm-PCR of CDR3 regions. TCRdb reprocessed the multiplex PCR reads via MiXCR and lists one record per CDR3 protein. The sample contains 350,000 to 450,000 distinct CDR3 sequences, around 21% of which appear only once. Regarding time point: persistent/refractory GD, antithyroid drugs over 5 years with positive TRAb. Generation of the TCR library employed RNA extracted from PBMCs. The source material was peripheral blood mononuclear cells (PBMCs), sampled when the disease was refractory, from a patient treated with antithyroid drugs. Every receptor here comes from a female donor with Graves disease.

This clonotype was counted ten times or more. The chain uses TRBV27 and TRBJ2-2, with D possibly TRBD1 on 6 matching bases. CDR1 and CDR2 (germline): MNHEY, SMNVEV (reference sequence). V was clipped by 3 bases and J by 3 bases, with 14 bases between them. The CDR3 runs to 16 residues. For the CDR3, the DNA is TGTGCCAGCAGTTTTACAGGGCTCGCGGACACCGGGGAGCTGTTTTTT. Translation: CASSFTGLADTGELFF.

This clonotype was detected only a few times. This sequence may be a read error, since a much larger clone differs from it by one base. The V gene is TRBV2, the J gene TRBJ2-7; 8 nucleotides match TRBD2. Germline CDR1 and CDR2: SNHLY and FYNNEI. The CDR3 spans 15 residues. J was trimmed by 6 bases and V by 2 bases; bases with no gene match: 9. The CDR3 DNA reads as TGTGCCAGCAGTGAAAACTCAGCGGGAGTTGGCGAGCAGTACTTC. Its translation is CASSENSAGVGEQYF.

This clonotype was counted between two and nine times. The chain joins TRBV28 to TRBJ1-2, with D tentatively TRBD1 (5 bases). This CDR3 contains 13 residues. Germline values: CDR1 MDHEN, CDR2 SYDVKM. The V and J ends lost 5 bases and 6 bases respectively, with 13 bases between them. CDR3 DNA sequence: TGTGCCAGCAGTACGACGGAGGGGCATGGCTACACCTTC. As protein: CASSTTEGHGYTF.

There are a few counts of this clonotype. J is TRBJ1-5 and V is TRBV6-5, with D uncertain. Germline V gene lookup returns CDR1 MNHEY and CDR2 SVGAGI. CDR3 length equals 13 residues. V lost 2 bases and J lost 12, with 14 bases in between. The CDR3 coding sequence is TGTGCCAGCAGTTACCCCCCCACTTTGGTCCAGCATTTT. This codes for CASSYPPTLVQHF.

The CDR3 here is CAWRSGTGGSQPQHF. The CDR3 coding sequence is TGTGCCTGGAGGTCCGGGACAGGGGGTAGTCAGCCCCAGCATTTT. This rearrangement joins TRBV30 to TRBJ1-5, with 11 bases aligning to TRBD1. The CDR3 spans 15 residues. The germline V gene encodes CDR1 GTSNPN and CDR2 SVGIG (reference sequence). V lost 3 bases and J lost 6; bases outside the gene matches: 7.

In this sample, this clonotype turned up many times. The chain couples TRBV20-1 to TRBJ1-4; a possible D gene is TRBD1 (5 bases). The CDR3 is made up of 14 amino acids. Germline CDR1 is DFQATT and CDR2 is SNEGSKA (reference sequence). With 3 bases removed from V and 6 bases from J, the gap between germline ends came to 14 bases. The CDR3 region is CSARAGGVHEKLFF. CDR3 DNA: TGCAGTGCTAGGGCCGGGGGGGTGCATGAAAAACTGTTTTTT.

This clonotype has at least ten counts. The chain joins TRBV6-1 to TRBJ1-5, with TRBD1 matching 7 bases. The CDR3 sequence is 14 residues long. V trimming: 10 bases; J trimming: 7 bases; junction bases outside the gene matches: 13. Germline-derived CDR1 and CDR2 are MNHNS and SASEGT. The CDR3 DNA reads TGTGCCACCACCCCCAAAGGGGGCAGGCAGCCCCAGCATTTT. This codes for CATTPKGGRQPQHF.

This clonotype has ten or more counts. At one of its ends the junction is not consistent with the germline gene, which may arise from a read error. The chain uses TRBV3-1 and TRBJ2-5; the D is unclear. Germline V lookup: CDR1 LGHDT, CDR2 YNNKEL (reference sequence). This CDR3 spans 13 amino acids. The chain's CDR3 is CASSQDWGETQYF. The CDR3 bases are TGCGCCAGCAGCCAAGACTGGGGAGAGACCCAGTACTTC.

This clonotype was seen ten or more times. CDR3 sequence: CAWSPRETQYF. The CDR3 DNA is TGTGCCTGGAGCCCCCGGGAGACCCAGTACTTC. The chain carries TRBV30 and TRBJ2-5, with unresolved D. The CDR3 consists of 11 residues. CDR1 and CDR2 (germline): GTSNPN, SVGIG (reference sequence). Trimming stripped 3 bases from V and 5 bases from J, with 7 bases between. The full variable domain, completed using reference TRBV30 and TRBJ2-5, is SQTIHQWPATLVQPVGSPLSLECTVEGTSNPNLYWYRQAAGRGLQLLFYSVGIGQISSEVPQNLSASRPQDRQFILSSKKLLLSDSGFYLCAWSPRETQYFGPGTRLLVL.

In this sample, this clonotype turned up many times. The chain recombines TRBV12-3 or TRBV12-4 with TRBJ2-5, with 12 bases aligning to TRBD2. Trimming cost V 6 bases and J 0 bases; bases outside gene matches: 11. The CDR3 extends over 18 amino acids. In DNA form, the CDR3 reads TGTGCCAGCAGGCCCACTGGACTAGCGGGACCCTACCAAGAGACCCAGTACTTC. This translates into CASRPTGLAGPYQETQYF.

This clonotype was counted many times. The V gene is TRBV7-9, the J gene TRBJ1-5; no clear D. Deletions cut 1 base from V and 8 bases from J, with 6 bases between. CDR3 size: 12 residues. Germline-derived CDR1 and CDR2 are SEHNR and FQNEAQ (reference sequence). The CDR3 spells CASSLEIEPQHF. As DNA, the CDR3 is TGTGCCAGCAGCTTAGAGATAGAGCCCCAGCATTTT.

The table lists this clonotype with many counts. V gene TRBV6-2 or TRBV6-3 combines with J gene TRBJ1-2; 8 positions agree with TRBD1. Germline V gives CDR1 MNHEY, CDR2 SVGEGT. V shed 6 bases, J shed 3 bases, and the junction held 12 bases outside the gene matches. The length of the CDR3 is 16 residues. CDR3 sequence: CASSLRRTGWDYGYTF. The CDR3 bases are TGTGCCAGCAGCCTACGCCGGACAGGGTGGGACTATGGCTACACCTTC.

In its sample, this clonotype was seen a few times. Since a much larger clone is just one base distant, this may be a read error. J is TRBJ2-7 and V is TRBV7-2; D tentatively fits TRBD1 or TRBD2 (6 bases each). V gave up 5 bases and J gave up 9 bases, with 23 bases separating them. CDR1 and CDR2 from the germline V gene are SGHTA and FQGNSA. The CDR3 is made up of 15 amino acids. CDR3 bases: TGTGCCAGCAGCCCGCCTTGGGGGCGCATTAGCGGGCAGTACTTC. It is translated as CASSPPWGRISGQYF.

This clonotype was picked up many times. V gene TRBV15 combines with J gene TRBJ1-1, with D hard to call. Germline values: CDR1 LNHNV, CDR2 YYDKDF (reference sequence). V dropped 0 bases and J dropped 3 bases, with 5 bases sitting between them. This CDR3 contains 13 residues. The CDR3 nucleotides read TGTGCCACCAGCAGAGATCAGGACACTGAAGCTTTCTTT. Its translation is CATSRDQDTEAFF.

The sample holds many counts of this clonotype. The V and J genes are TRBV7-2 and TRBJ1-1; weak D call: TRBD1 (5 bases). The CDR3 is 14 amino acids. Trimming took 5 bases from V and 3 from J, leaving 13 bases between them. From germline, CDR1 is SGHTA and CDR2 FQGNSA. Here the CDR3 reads CASSLSGGDTEAFF. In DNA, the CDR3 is TGTGCCAGCAGCCTCTCAGGAGGGGACACTGAAGCTTTCTTT.

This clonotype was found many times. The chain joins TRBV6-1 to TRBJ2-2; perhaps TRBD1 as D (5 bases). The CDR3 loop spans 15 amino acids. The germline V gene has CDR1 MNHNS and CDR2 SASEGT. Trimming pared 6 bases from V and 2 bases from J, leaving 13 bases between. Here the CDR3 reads CASSSLGPNTGELFF. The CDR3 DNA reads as TGTGCCAGCAGCTCCCTGGGGCCCAACACCGGGGAGCTGTTTTTT.

The CDR3 region is CASSLIRRTGSNTEAFF. The CDR3 nucleotides are TGTGCCAGCAGCTTAATTCGCCGGACAGGATCGAACACTGAAGCTTTCTTT. This rearrangement joins TRBV7-9 to TRBJ1-1, with 7 bases that match TRBD1. Germline V gene sequence: CDR1 SEHNR, CDR2 FQNEAQ (reference sequence). The V gene end was trimmed by 2 bases and the J gene end by 1 base; junction bases not matched to a gene: 10. The CDR3 runs 17 residues.

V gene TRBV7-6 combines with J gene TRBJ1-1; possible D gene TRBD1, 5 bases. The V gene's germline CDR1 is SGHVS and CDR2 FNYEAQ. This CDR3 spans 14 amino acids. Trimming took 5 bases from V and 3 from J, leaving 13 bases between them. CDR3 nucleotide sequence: TGTGCCAGCAGCCGGAGCGAGGGGTACACTGAAGCTTTCTTT. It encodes CASSRSEGYTEAFF.

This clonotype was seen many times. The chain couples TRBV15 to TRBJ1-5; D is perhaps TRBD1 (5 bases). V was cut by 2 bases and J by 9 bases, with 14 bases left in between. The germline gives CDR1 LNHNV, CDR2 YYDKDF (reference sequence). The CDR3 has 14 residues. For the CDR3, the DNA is TGTGCCACCAGCAGAAATGGGGGAGCTGGGCCCCAGCATTTT. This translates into CATSRNGGAGPQHF. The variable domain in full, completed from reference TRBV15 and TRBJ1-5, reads DAMVIQNPRYQVTQFGKPVTLSCSQTLNHNVMYWYQQKSSQAPKLLFHYYDKDFNNEADTPDNFQSRRPNTSFCFLDIRSPGLGDTAMYLCATSRNGGAGPQHFGDGTRLSIL.

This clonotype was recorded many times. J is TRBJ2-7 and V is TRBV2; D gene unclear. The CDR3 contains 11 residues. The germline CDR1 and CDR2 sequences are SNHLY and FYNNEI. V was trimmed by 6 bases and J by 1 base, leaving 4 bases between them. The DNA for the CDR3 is TGTGCCAGCAGGCTATCCTACGAGCAGTACTTC. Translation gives CASRLSYEQYF.

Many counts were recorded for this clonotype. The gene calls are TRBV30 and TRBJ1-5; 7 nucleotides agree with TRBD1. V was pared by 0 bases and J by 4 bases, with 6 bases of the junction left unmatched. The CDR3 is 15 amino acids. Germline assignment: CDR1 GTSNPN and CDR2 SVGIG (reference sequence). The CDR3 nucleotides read TGTGCCTGGAGTGTACGGACAGGCTTTAATCAGCCCCAGCATTTT. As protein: CAWSVRTGFNQPQHF.

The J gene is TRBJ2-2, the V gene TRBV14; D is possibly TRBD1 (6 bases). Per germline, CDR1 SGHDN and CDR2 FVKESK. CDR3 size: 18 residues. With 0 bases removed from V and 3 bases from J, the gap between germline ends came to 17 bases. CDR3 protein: CASSQEKLHRADTGELFF. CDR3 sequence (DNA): TGTGCCAGCAGCCAAGAAAAGTTGCACAGGGCCGACACCGGGGAGCTGTTTTTT.

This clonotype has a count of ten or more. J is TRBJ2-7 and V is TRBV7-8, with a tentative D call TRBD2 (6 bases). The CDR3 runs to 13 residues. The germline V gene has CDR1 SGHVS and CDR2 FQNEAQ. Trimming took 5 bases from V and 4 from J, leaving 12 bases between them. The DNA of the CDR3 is TGTGCCAGCAGCAACCGGGGGAAATACGAGCAGTACTTC. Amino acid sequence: CASSNRGKYEQYF.

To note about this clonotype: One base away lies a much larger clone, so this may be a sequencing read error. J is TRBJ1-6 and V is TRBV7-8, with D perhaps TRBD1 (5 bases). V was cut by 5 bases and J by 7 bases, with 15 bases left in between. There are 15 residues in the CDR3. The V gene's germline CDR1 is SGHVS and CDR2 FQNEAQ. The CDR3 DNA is TGTGCCAGCAGCCCTCTCGGGACGGGAAATTCACCCCTCCACTTT. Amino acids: CASSPLGTGNSPLHF.

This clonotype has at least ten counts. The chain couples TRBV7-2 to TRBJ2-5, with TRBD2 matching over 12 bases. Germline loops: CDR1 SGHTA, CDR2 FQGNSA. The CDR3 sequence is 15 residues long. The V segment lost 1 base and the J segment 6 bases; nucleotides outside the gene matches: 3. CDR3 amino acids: CASSLVTSGGQTQYF. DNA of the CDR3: TGTGCCAGCAGCTTAGTAACTAGCGGGGGGCAGACCCAGTACTTC.

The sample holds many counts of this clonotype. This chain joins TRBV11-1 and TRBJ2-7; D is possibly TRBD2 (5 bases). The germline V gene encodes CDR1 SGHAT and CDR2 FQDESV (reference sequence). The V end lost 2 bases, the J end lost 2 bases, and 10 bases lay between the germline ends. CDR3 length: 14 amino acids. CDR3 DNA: TGTGCCAGCAGCTTAACGGCCGGGGCCTACGAGCAGTACTTC. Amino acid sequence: CASSLTAGAYEQYF. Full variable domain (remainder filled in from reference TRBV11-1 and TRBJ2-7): EAEVAQSPRYKITEKSQAVAFWCDPISGHATLYWYRQILGQGPELLVQFQDESVVDDSQLPKDRFSAERLKGVDSTLKIQPAELGDSAMYLCASSLTAGAYEQYFGPGTRLTVT.

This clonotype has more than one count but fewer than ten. The CDR3 nucleotides read TGTGCCAGCAGCTTACCGCAGGGGGCCTATAATTCACCCCTCCACTTT. Its protein product is CASSLPQGAYNSPLHF. This chain connects TRBV11-2 to TRBJ1-6, with 7 bases matching TRBD1. Germline trimming cut 2 bases from V and 2 bases from J; bases unmatched to any gene: 3. This CDR3 is 16 amino acids long. CDR1 and CDR2 from the germline V gene are SGHAT and FQNNGV.

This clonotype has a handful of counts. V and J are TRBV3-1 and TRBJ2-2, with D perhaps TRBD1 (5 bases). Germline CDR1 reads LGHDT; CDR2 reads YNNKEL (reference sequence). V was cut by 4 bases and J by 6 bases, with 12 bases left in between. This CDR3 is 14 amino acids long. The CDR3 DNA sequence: TGTGCCAGCAGCCGGACAAGGGCCGCCGGGGAGCTGTTTTTT. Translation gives CASSRTRAAGELFF.

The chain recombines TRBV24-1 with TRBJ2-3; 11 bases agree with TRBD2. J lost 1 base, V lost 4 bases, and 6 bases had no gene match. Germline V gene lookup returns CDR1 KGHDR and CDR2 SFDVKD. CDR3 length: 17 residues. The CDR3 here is CATSDRLAGRGTDTQYF. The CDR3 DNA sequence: TGTGCCACCAGTGACCGACTAGCGGGGCGGGGCACAGATACGCAGTATTTT.

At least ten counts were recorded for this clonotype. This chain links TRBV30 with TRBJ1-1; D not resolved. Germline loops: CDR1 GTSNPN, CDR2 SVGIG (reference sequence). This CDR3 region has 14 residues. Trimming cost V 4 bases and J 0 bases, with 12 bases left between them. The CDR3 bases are TGTGCCTGGATCCACGGACGGGTGAACACTGAAGCTTTCTTT. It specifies CAWIHGRVNTEAFF. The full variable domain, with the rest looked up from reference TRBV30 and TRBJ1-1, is SQTIHQWPATLVQPVGSPLSLECTVEGTSNPNLYWYRQAAGRGLQLLFYSVGIGQISSEVPQNLSASRPQDRQFILSSKKLLLSDSGFYLCAWIHGRVNTEAFFGQGTRLTVV.